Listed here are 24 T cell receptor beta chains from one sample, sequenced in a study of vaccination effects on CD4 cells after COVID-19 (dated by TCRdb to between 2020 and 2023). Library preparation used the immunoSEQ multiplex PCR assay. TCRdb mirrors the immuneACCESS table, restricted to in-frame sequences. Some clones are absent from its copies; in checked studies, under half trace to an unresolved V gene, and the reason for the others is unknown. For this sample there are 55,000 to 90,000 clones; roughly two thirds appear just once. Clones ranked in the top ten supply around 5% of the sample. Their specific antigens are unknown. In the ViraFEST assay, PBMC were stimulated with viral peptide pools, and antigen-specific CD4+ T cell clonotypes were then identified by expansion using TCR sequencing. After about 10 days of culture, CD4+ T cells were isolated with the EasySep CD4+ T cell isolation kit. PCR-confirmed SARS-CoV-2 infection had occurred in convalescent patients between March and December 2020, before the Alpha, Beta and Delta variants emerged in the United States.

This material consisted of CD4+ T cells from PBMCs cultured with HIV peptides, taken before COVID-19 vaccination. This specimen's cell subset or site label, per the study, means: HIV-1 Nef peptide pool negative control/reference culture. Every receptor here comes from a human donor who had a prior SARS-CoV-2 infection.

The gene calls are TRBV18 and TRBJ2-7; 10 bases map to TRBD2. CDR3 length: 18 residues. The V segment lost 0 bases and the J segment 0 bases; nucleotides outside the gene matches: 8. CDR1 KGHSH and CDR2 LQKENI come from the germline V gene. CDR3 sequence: CASSPPLGLADSSYEQYF. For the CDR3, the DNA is TGTGCCAGCTCACCACCCCTAGGACTAGCGGATAGCTCCTACGAGCAGTACTTC.

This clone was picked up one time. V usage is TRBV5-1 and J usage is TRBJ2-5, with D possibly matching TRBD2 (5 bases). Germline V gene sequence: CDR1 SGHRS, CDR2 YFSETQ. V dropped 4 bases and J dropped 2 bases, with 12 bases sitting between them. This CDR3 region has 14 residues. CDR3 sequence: CASSLGLLQETQYF. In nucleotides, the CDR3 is TGCGCCAGCAGCCTCGGACTCCTTCAAGAGACCCAGTACTTC.

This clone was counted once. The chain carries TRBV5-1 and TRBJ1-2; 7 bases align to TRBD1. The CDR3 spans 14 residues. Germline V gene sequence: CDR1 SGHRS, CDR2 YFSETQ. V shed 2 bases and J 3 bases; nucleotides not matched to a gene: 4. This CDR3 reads CASSLGTADYGYTF. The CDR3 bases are TGCGCCAGCAGCTTAGGGACAGCTGACTATGGCTACACCTTC.

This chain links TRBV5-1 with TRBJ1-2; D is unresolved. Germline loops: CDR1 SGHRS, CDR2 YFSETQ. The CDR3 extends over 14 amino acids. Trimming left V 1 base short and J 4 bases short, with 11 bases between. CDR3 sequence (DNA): TGCGCCAGCAGCTTGTCTCCGGGTCCCTATGGCTACACCTTC. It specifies CASSLSPGPYGYTF.

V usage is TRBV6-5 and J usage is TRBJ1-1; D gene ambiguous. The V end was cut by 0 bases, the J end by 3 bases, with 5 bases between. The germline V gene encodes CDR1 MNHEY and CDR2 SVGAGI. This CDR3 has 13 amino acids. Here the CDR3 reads CASSYSDYTEAFF. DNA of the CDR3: TGTGCCAGCAGTTACTCTGATTACACTGAAGCTTTCTTT.

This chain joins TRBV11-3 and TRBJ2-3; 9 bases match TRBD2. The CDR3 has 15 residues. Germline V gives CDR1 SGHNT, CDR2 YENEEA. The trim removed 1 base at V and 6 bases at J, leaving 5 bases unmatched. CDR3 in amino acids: CASSLVAGASDTQYF. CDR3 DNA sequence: TGTGCCAGCAGCTTAGTAGCGGGAGCTTCGGATACGCAGTATTTT.

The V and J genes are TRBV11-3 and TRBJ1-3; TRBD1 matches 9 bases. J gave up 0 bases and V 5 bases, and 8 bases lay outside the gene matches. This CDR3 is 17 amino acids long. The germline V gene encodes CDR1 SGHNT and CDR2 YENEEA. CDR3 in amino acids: CASSGYRGHLSGNTIYF. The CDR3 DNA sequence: TGTGCCAGCAGCGGATACAGGGGGCACCTCTCTGGAAACACCATATATTTT.

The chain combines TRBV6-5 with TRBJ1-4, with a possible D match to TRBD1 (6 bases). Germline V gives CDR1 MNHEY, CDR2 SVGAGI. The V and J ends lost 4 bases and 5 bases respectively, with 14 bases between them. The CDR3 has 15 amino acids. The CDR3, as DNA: TGTGCCAGCAGTTCCGAACAGGGAGGGAATGAAAAACTGTTTTTT. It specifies CASSSEQGGNEKLFF.

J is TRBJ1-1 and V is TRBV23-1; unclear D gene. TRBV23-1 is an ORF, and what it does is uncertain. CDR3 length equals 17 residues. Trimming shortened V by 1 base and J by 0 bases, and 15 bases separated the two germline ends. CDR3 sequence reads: CASSQFVTERMNTEAFF. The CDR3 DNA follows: TGCGCCAGCAGTCAATTTGTCACGGAGAGAATGAACACTGAAGCTTTCTTT.

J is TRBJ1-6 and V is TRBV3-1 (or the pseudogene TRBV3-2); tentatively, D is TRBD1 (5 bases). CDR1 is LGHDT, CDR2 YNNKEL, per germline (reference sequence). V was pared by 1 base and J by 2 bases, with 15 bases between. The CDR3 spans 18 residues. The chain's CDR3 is CASSQASPGGTYNSPLHF. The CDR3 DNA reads TGTGCCAGCAGCCAAGCCAGCCCGGGGGGAACCTATAATTCACCCCTCCACTTT.

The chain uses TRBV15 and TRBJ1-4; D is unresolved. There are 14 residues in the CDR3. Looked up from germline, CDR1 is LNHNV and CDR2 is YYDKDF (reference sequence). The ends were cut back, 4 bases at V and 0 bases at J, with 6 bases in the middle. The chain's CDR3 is CATSMAATNEKLFF. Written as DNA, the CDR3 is TGTGCCACCAGCATGGCAGCAACTAATGAAAAACTGTTTTTT.

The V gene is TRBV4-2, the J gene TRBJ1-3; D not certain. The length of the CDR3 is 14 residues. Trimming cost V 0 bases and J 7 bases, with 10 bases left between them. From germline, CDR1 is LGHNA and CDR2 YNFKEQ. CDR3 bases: TGTGCCAGCAGCCAAGAACCTCCTTCCAACACCATATATTTT. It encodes CASSQEPPSNTIYF.

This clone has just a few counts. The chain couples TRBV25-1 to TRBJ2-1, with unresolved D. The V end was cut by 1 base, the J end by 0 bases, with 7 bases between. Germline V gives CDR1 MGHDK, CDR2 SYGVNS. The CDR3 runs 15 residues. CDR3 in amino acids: CASSEWYGSYNEQFF. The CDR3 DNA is TGTGCCAGCAGTGAATGGTACGGCTCCTACAATGAGCAGTTCTTC.

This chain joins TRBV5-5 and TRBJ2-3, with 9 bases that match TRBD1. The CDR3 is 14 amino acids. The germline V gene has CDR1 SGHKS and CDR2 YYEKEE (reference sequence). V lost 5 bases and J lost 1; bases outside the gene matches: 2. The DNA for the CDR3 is TGTGCCAGCAGTGGGACAGGGCGCACAGATACGCAGTATTTT. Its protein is CASSGTGRTDTQYF.

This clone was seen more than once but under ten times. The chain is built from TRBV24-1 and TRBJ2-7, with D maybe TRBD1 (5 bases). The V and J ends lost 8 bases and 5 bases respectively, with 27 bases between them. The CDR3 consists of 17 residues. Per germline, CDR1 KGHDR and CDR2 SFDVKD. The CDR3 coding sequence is TGTGCCACCAAAAGAGGTATCGTTCAGGGCCCCTCAGACGAGCAGTACTTC. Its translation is CATKRGIVQGPSDEQYF.

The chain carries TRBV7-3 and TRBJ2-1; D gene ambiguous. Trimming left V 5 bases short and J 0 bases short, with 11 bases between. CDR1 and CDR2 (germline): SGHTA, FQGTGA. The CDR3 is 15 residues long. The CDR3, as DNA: TGTGCCAGCAGCCGGACGCCCAGCTCCTACAATGAGCAGTTCTTC. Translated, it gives CASSRTPSSYNEQFF.

CDR3 amino acids: CATKLRQDSYEQYF. The CDR3 DNA is TGTGCCACTAAACTCAGGCAGGACTCCTACGAGCAGTACTTC. The V gene is TRBV19, the J gene TRBJ2-7; no firm D call. The CDR3 has 14 amino acids. Trimming took off 10 bases at V and 0 bases at J, with 16 bases between the two ends. Germline CDR1 and CDR2: LNHDA and SQIVND (reference sequence).

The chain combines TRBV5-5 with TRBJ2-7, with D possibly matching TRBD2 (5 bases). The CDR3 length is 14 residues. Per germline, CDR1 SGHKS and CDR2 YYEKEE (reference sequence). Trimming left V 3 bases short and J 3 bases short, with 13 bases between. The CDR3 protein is CASSSDYTLYEQYF. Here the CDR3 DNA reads TGTGCCAGCAGCTCAGACTATACGCTCTACGAGCAGTACTTC.

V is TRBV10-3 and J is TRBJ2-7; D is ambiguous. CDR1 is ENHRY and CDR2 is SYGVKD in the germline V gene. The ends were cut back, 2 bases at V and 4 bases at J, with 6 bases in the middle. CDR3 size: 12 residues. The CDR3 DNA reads TGTGCCATCAGTGAGACACTATACGAGCAGTACTTC. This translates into CAISETLYEQYF.

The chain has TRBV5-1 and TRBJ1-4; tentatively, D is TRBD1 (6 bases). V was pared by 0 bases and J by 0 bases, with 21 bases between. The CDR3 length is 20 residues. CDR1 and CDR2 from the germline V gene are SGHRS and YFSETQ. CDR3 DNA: TGCGCCAGCAGCTTGGCCGGGGGCAGTTCCGCTCATGCAACTAATGAAAAACTGTTTTTT. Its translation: CASSLAGGSSAHATNEKLFF.

The CDR3: CASSPPTGISPGETQYF. The CDR3, as DNA: TGTGCCAGCTCACCACCCACAGGGATCAGCCCTGGAGAGACCCAGTACTTC. This rearrangement joins TRBV18 to TRBJ2-5; a weak D match, TRBD1 (6 bases). CDR1 and CDR2 (germline): KGHSH, LQKENI. Trimming removed 0 bases at V and 4 bases at J, with 18 bases between. This CDR3 is 17 amino acids long.

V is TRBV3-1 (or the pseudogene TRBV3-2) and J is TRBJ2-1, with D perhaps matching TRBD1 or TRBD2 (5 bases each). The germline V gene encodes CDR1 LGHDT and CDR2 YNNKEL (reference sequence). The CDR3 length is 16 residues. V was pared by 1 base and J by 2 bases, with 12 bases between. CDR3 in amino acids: CASSQGWDVAYNEQFF. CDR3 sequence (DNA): TGTGCCAGCAGCCAAGGATGGGACGTAGCCTACAATGAGCAGTTCTTC.

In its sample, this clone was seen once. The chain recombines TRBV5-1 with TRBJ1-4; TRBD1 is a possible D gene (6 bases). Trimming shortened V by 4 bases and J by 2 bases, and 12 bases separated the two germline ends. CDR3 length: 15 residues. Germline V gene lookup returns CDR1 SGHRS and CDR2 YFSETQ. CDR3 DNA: TGCGCCAGCAGCGCGACCAGGGGCACTAATGAAAAACTGTTTTTT. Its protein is CASSATRGTNEKLFF.

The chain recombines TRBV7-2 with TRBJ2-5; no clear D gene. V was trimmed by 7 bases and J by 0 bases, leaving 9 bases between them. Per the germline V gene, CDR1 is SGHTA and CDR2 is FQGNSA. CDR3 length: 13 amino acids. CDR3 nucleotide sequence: TGTGCCAGCAACGGTTTGAACCAAGAGACCCAGTACTTC. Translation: CASNGLNQETQYF.